These 2 T cell receptor beta chains were sequenced from one sample in a study of blood T cells in healthy people across ages. A second PCR of 7 to 11 cycles used a sample-barcoded 5' primer and a J-beta primer mix. TCRdb re-called the 5' RACE reads with MiXCR, one entry per CDR3 protein. The sample lists roughly 700,000 distinct CDR3 sequences; about a third were seen once. The sample was blood. Receptors were obtained from a woman over 75 in good health.

The V call is TRBV28, the J call TRBJ1-2; 7 positions agree with TRBD1. V shed 5 bases, J shed 4 bases, and the junction held 10 bases outside the gene matches. The CDR3 covers 15 residues. Germline assignment: CDR1 MDHEN and CDR2 SYDVKM. The CDR3 DNA sequence: TGTGCCAGCAGTCCCTCCCGGGACAGCCTCTATGGCTACACCTTC. Residues: CASSPSRDSLYGYTF.

This clonotype was counted only a few times. It may be a read error: a sequence one base away is much more abundant. This rearrangement joins TRBV20-1 to TRBJ2-3, with D perhaps given as TRBD1 or TRBD2 (7 bases each). There are 15 residues in the CDR3. The germline V gene has CDR1 DFQATT and CDR2 SNEGSKA (reference sequence). Trimming removed 6 bases from V and 8 bases from J, with 24 bases in between. CDR3 sequence reads: CSAPQGGGRAGTQYF. The CDR3 DNA is TGCAGTGCCCCCCAGGGGGGAGGGAGGGCAGGTACGCAGTATTTT.